These T cell receptor beta chains were read from a single sample in a study of response to subunit inactivated influenza vaccine. TCRdb used MiXCR to reprocess the RT-PCR reads, holding one entry per CDR3 protein. The data show roughly 650,000 distinct CDR3 sequences, 15% to 17% seen once. The source was PBMCs from blood, collected roughly 12 days after vaccination. The source is a man over 45 who received an inactivated influenza vaccine. Both conserved end residues are part of each CDR3. D genes are given only for firm matches. Clone size appears in some rows only: once, few, many, or a class for an expanded clone.

cdr3_nt cdr3_aa v_call d_call j_call clone_size
TGTGCCAGCAACCAGCGGGGCCATGAGCAGTTCTTC CASNQRGHEQFF TRBV2 TRBD2 TRBJ2-1 NA
TGTGCCAGCAGCGACGCGGACAGAGACAATGAGCAGTTCTTC CASSDADRDNEQFF TRBV6-2/TRBV6-3 NA TRBJ2-1 NA
TGTGCCAGCAGTTACTCGACGGGACAGGGTGCGGATACGCAGTATTTT CASSYSTGQGADTQYF TRBV6-2/TRBV6-3 TRBD1 TRBJ2-3 few
TGCAGTGCTGCCGCGGCGGCGAACACCGGGGAGCTGTTTTTT CSAAAAANTGELFF TRBV20-1 NA TRBJ2-2 NA
TGTGCCAGCAGCGTAGCTAAGGAATCCTACGAGCAGTACTTC CASSVAKESYEQYF TRBV9 NA TRBJ2-7 few
TGTGCCAGCAGCCCAAGACTGAGGATGGAAAAACTGTTTTTT CASSPRLRMEKLFF TRBV5-6 NA TRBJ1-4 few
TGCGCCAGCAGCCCGGGGACAGGAGGACGAGAAAAACTGTTTTTT CASSPGTGGREKLFF TRBV5-1 TRBD1 TRBJ1-4 NA
TGCAGTGCTCAACCGGGGGGCGGGCAGCCCCAGCATTTT CSAQPGGGQPQHF TRBV20-1 NA TRBJ1-5 NA
TGTGCCAGCAGCCAAGGGGAGGGGGATCTGGGTTCACCCCTCCACTTT CASSQGEGDLGSPLHF TRBV4-2 NA TRBJ1-6 few
TGTGCCTGGAGTCGGGACAGTGGGACCGGGGAGCTGTTTTTT CAWSRDSGTGELFF TRBV30 TRBD1 TRBJ2-2 NA
TGTGCCAGCAGCTCGGGGCCAGGGGAGACCCAGTACTTC CASSSGPGETQYF TRBV12-3/TRBV12-4 NA TRBJ2-5 few
TGTGCCAGCAGCTTAGCCGCGGTTCGGGGCCTCAACACTGAAGCTTTCTTT CASSLAAVRGLNTEAFF TRBV11-2 NA TRBJ1-1 NA
TGTGCCAGCAGCTTAGAGGGGACAGGGGGCTGGGAGACCCAGTACTTC CASSLEGTGGWETQYF TRBV11-2 TRBD1 TRBJ2-5 NA
TGTGCCAGCAGTTTTGAAGGGACAGCTACGAGCAGTGACCCGTACTTC CASSFEGTATSSDPYF TRBV12-3/TRBV12-4 TRBD1 TRBJ2-7 many
TGTGCCAGCAGTTTAGCGGGAGAATTAGATGAGCAGTTCTTC CASSLAGELDEQFF TRBV28 TRBD2 TRBJ2-1 many
TGCAGCGTTGAAGATCGCAGGTTAAGCACCGGGGAGCTGTTTTTT CSVEDRRLSTGELFF TRBV29-1 NA TRBJ2-2 NA
TGTGCCAGCAGTGAAGGGAGGGGCAGGCCCTGGACTGAAGCTTTCTTT CASSEGRGRPWTEAFF TRBV6-1 NA TRBJ1-1 NA
TGTGCCAGCTCACCGAGAGGACTAGCGGGAGCAGATACGCAGTATTTT CASSPRGLAGADTQYF TRBV18 TRBD2 TRBJ2-3 NA
TGTGCCAGCAGTTTACCCACGGGGGGTTACGAGCAGTACTTC CASSLPTGGYEQYF TRBV28 TRBD2 TRBJ2-7 few
TGCGCCAGCAGCCACTTACGGGGTGGGCAAGAGACCCAGTACTTC CASSHLRGGQETQYF TRBV4-3 NA TRBJ2-5 few
TGCAGTGCTAGGGCGGGCACAGATACGCAGTATTTT CSARAGTDTQYF TRBV20-1 NA TRBJ2-3 few
TGTGCCGTCGGACAGTTTACCTCTGGGGCCAACGTCCTGACTTTC CAVGQFTSGANVLTF TRBV24-1 NA TRBJ2-6 many
TGTGCCAGCAGCGTAGAGGAGGCCACAGATACGCAGTATTTT CASSVEEATDTQYF TRBV9 NA TRBJ2-3 NA
TGCAGTGCTACCGACAGGTACGCCTACGAGCAGTACTTC CSATDRYAYEQYF TRBV20-1 NA TRBJ2-7 NA
TGTGCCAGCAGCCCGCCAGGCCTCCCCAATGAGCAGTTCTTC CASSPPGLPNEQFF TRBV7-9 NA TRBJ2-1 few
TGTGCCAGCAGCCCTGGGACAGTCAACTCCTACGAGCAGTACTTC CASSPGTVNSYEQYF TRBV3-1 TRBD1 TRBJ2-7 few
TGTGCCAGCAGAGCCGGGACATCCACTGAAGCTTTCTTT CASRAGTSTEAFF TRBV2 NA TRBJ1-1 few
TGTGCCAGCAGGGGACAGGGGTACAATCAGCCCCAGCATTTT CASRGQGYNQPQHF TRBV12-3/TRBV12-4 TRBD1 TRBJ1-5 NA
TGTGCCAGCAGTTACTCGCCCAGGGGCACTGAAGCTTTCTTT CASSYSPRGTEAFF TRBV6-2/TRBV6-3 NA TRBJ1-1 NA
TGTGCCAGCAGTTTGGGTATGCGGGGGGTAAGCTCCTACGAGCAGTACTTC CASSLGMRGVSSYEQYF TRBV28 TRBD2 TRBJ2-7 few
TGTGCCAGCAGCCAAGAGTTACATGAGCAGTTCTTC CASSQELHEQFF TRBV14 NA TRBJ2-1 few
TGCGCCAGCAGCCAGACAGGGAGGCACGAGCAGTACTTC CASSQTGRHEQYF TRBV4-3 NA TRBJ2-7 NA
TGCGCCAGCAGCACGCCTTCCCCAGGATATGGTGGGGCCAACGTCCTGACTTTC CASSTPSPGYGGANVLTF TRBV5-1 NA TRBJ2-6 NA
TGTGCCAGCAGCTTGGAAGGGTATGGGATATACAATGAGCAGTTCTTC CASSLEGYGIYNEQFF TRBV6-2/TRBV6-3 NA TRBJ2-1 many
TGTGCCAGCACCTACACGGGAACGCAGTATTTT CASTYTGTQYF TRBV12-3/TRBV12-4 NA TRBJ2-3 few
TGTGCCAGCAGGGACAGGGGGAAAGAGACCCAGTACTTC CASRDRGKETQYF TRBV28 TRBD1 TRBJ2-5 few
TGTGCCAGCTCACCAGATGCCAATGAGCAGTTCTTC CASSPDANEQFF TRBV18 NA TRBJ2-1 NA
TGTGCCAGCAGCAAAGGGGGACAGGGGGCGAGGAACACTGAAGCTTTCTTT CASSKGGQGARNTEAFF TRBV21-1 NA TRBJ1-1 few
TGTGCCAGCAGCAATCAGGCCTACTCCTACGAGCAGTACTTC CASSNQAYSYEQYF TRBV14 NA TRBJ2-7 few
TGTGCCAGCAGCATATTAGCGGGGGCCTTGTTCTCCTACAATGAGCAGTTCTTC CASSILAGALFSYNEQFF TRBV11-2 TRBD2 TRBJ2-1 NA
TGCAGTGCTAGTGAGACTAGCGGGGGTTTTGGAACAGATACGCAGTATTTT CSASETSGGFGTDTQYF TRBV20-1 TRBD2 TRBJ2-3 NA
TGCAGCGGTGGGACAGCCCAAGAGACCCAGTACTTC CSGGTAQETQYF TRBV29-1 TRBD1 TRBJ2-5 few
TGTGCCAGCAGCTTAGCGAGACTTCCCTACGAGCAGTACTTC CASSLARLPYEQYF TRBV7-8 NA TRBJ2-7 NA
TGTGCCAGCAGCCAAGCCTCCTACTACAATGAGCAGTTCTTC CASSQASYYNEQFF TRBV14 NA TRBJ2-1 NA
TGTGCCAGCAGTGACAGGGATTACTACGAGCAGTACTTC CASSDRDYYEQYF TRBV6-1 NA TRBJ2-7 NA
TGTGCCACCAGTGATTTTCCCAGGGCAGATACGCAGTATTTT CATSDFPRADTQYF TRBV24-1 NA TRBJ2-3 many
TGTGCCAGCAGGACTAGCGGGGGCTACGAGCAGTACTTC CASRTSGGYEQYF TRBV3-1 TRBD2 TRBJ2-7 NA
TGTGCCAGCAGCTTAGGGAGTATTCATGAGCAGTTCTTC CASSLGSIHEQFF TRBV11-2 NA TRBJ2-1 few
TGTGCCACCAGAACAGGGTCTGGCAATCAGCCCCAGCATTTT CATRTGSGNQPQHF TRBV2 NA TRBJ1-5 few